This T cell receptor (beta chain) was documented in a study of metastatic and nonmetastatic thyroid tumors. The overall study: For malignant and benign thyroid patients, tumor or nodule tissue and blood were the sources whose repertoires were compared. Study results and caveats: Malignant thyroid tumors reportedly exceeded benign nodules significantly in TCR beta diversity, with the difference appearing in blood and tumor.

Points on this clone: The target antigen is unknown. At one of its ends the junction is not consistent with the germline gene, which may arise from a read error.

Nobody among the patients had been given any treatment before thyroid surgery. CDR1 and CDR2 (germline): MGHRA, YSYEKL. The CDR3 totals 16 residues. TCRdb called clones again from the PCR reads with MiXCR. This table has tens of thousands of clones, around 25% appearing once. The sequencing input was blood. The receptor was derived from a female donor with papillary thyroid cancer or a benign thyroid nodule (not recorded which). Some clones in this sample may be carry-over from other donors' samples. This sequence joins TRBV4-1 and TRBJ2-1, with D possibly matching TRBD2 (6 bases). CDR3 residues: CPSSQASGWAYNEQFF. The CDR3 nucleotides read TGCCCCAGCAGCCAGGCGAGCGGGTGGGCCTACAATGAGCAGTTCTTC.